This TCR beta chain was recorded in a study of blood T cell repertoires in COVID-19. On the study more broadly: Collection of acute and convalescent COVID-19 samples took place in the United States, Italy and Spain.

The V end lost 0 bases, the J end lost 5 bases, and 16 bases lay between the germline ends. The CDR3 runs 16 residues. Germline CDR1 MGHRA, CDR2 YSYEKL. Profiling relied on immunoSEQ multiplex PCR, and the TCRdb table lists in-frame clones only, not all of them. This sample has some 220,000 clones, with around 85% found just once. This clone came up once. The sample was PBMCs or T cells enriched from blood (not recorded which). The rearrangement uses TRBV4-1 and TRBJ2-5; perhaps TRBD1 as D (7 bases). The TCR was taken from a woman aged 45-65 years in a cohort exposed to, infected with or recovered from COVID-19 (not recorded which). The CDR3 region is CASSQEFRGAGETQYF. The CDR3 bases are TGCGCCAGCAGCCAAGAATTCAGGGGGGCCGGGGAGACCCAGTACTTC.